Presented here are 25 T cell receptor beta chains from one specimen sequenced in a study of blood T cell repertoires in COVID-19. Clones were sequenced by immunoSEQ multiplex PCR, and TCRdb holds only the in-frame ones, with some missing. This table has approximately 400,000 clones, roughly 90% appearing once. Sequenced sample: peripheral blood. The receptors were gathered from a man aged 40-49 years with acute or convalescent COVID-19.

This chain uses TRBV19 with TRBJ1-5; weak D call: TRBD1 (6 bases). V gave up 4 bases and J gave up 1 base, with 11 bases separating them. Germline CDR1 is LNHDA and CDR2 is SQIVND (reference sequence). The CDR3 has 15 amino acids. CDR3 amino acids: CASSTQTGSNQPQHF. DNA for the CDR3: TGTGCCAGTAGTACCCAAACAGGGAGCAATCAGCCCCAGCATTTT.

The chain uses TRBV24-1 and TRBJ2-5, with 8 bases lining up with TRBD1. CDR1 KGHDR and CDR2 SFDVKD come from the germline V gene. CDR3 size: 15 residues. Trimming took 3 bases from V and 4 from J; bases not matched to a gene: 6. The CDR3 is CATSDGQGVVETQYF. The CDR3 DNA sequence: TGTGCCACCAGTGATGGACAGGGAGTGGTAGAGACCCAGTACTTC.

The rearrangement joins TRBV5-1 to TRBJ2-7, with 12 bases fitting TRBD2. The germline V gene encodes CDR1 SGHRS and CDR2 YFSETQ. The CDR3 loop spans 15 amino acids. With 4 bases clipped from V and 5 bases from J, the junction kept 7 bases outside the gene matches. This chain's CDR3 is CASSMRLAGVNEQYF. For the CDR3, the DNA is TGCGCCAGCAGCATGAGACTAGCGGGAGTCAACGAGCAGTACTTC. Filled out from reference TRBV5-1 and TRBJ2-7, the complete variable domain reads KAGVTQTPRYLIKTRGQQVTLSCSPISGHRSVSWYQQTPGQGLQFLFEYFSETQRNKGNFPGRFSGRQFSNSRSEMNVSTLELGDSALYLCASSMRLAGVNEQYFGPGTRLTVT.

The chain recombines TRBV6-6 with TRBJ2-7; no clear D gene. The CDR3 loop spans 11 amino acids. V was pared by 0 bases and J by 10 bases, with 7 bases between. Germline CDR1 MNHNY, CDR2 SVGAGI (reference sequence). This CDR3 is CASSYSGFQYF. The CDR3 nucleotides read TGTGCCAGCAGTTACTCCGGGTTCCAGTACTTC.

V is TRBV3-1 (or the pseudogene TRBV3-2) and J is TRBJ1-1; the match to TRBD1 covers 10 bases. J was trimmed by 6 bases and V by 4 bases; bases with no gene match: 11. The CDR3 has 16 residues. CDR1 and CDR2 from the germline V gene are LGHDT and YNNKEL (reference sequence). The CDR3 spells CASSPRDRGGFAEAFF. DNA of the CDR3: TGTGCCAGCAGCCCCCGGGACAGGGGAGGCTTCGCTGAAGCTTTCTTT.

This clone occurred a few times. The chain combines TRBV7-9 with TRBJ2-7, with D possibly matching TRBD1 (7 bases). Germline V gene sequence: CDR1 SEHNR, CDR2 FQNEAQ (reference sequence). V gave up 5 bases and J gave up 6 bases, with 20 bases separating them. The CDR3 runs to 15 residues. CDR3 protein: CASSQRQGLSGEQYF. Written as DNA, the CDR3 is TGTGCCAGCAGCCAACGACAGGGACTCTCGGGCGAGCAGTACTTC.

V usage is TRBV7-3 and J usage is TRBJ2-2, with D maybe TRBD2 (7 bases). Germline V lookup: CDR1 SGHTA, CDR2 FQGTGA. The CDR3 extends over 15 amino acids. Trimming removed 5 bases from V and 6 bases from J, with 16 bases in between. This CDR3 is CASSGGRGRPGELFF. The CDR3, as DNA: TGTGCCAGCAGCGGGGGGCGGGGGCGCCCCGGGGAGCTGTTTTTT.

The chain carries TRBV28 and TRBJ2-5; D is perhaps TRBD1 (6 bases). Trimming shortened V by 5 bases and J by 4 bases, and 14 bases separated the two germline ends. The length of the CDR3 is 14 residues. Germline CDR1 reads MDHEN; CDR2 reads SYDVKM. In DNA form, the CDR3 reads TGTGCCAGCAGTCCGACAGGATCGGGAGAGACCCAGTACTTC. It specifies CASSPTGSGETQYF.

This chain links TRBV14 with TRBJ1-1; 11 nucleotides align to TRBD1. Trimming removed 2 bases from V and 11 bases from J; junction bases left unmatched: 7. Germline V gene lookup returns CDR1 SGHDN and CDR2 FVKESK. This CDR3 contains 14 residues. The DNA of the CDR3 is TGTGCCAGCAGCCAATGGACAGGGGGCCAAGCGGCTTTCTTT. This encodes CASSQWTGGQAAFF.

The V and J genes are TRBV9 and TRBJ2-7; 11 nucleotides agree with TRBD2. The CDR3 runs to 19 residues. Germline V gives CDR1 SGDLS, CDR2 YYNGEE. The trim removed 1 base at V and 2 bases at J, leaving 14 bases unmatched. Written as DNA, the CDR3 is TGTGCCAGCAGCGTATCTTCGGGACTAGCGGAATGGGGAACCTACGAGCAGTACTTC. Translated: CASSVSSGLAEWGTYEQYF.

The table lists this clone with a count of one. J is TRBJ1-4 and V is TRBV7-9; 7 bases agree with TRBD1. CDR1 is SEHNR, CDR2 FQNEAQ, per germline (reference sequence). The CDR3 loop spans 14 amino acids. Trimming cost V 9 bases and J 7 bases; bases outside gene matches: 11. The CDR3 spells CASESADRSEKLFF. Written as DNA, the CDR3 is TGTGCCAGTGAAAGTGCGGACAGGTCTGAAAAACTGTTTTTT.

The chain couples TRBV4-1 to TRBJ2-7; 12 bases match TRBD2. J lost 3 bases, V lost 0 bases, and 0 bases had no gene match. Germline lookup yields CDR1 MGHRA and CDR2 YSYEKL. The CDR3 sequence is 15 residues long. The CDR3 DNA reads as TGCGCCAGCAGCCAAGAACTAGCGGGAGGCTACGAGCAGTACTTC. Protein: CASSQELAGGYEQYF.

This sequence joins TRBV5-5 and TRBJ1-4; a possible D gene is TRBD1 (6 bases). V shed 2 bases and J shed 5 bases, with 19 bases lying between them. From germline, CDR1 is SGHKS and CDR2 YYEKEE (reference sequence). This CDR3 is built from 17 residues. In nucleotides, the CDR3 is TGTGCCAGCAGCTTAAATCAGGGGTACCGGAGGAATGAAAAACTGTTTTTT. Its protein product is CASSLNQGYRRNEKLFF.

V and J are TRBV5-1 and TRBJ2-5; D is unclear. CDR1 is SGHRS and CDR2 is YFSETQ in the germline V gene. Trimming left V 5 bases short and J 0 bases short, with 8 bases between. This CDR3 is built from 13 residues. In DNA form, the CDR3 reads TGCGCCAGCAGGAATGAGTACCAAGAGACCCAGTACTTC. Encoded protein: CASRNEYQETQYF. The entire variable domain, with the rest obtained from reference TRBV5-1 and TRBJ2-5, is as follows: KAGVTQTPRYLIKTRGQQVTLSCSPISGHRSVSWYQQTPGQGLQFLFEYFSETQRNKGNFPGRFSGRQFSNSRSEMNVSTLELGDSALYLCASRNEYQETQYFGPGTRLLVL.

The CDR3 DNA is TGTGCCACCAGTGATTCCGAAACCGCTAAGGGCTACACCTTC. Its protein is CATSDSETAKGYTF. The rearrangement links TRBV24-1 to TRBJ1-2; D unresolved. Germline V gives CDR1 KGHDR, CDR2 SFDVKD. The CDR3 runs to 14 residues. Deletions cut 2 bases from V and 8 bases from J, with 14 bases between.

The chain recombines TRBV7-3 with TRBJ2-6, with a weak D call TRBD1 (6 bases). Germline assignment: CDR1 SGHTA and CDR2 FQGTGA. The CDR3 runs to 15 residues. Trimming took 5 bases from V and 4 from J, leaving 12 bases between them. CDR3 residues: CASSATGTGANVLTF. DNA for the CDR3: TGTGCCAGCAGCGCGACAGGAACAGGGGCCAACGTCCTGACTTTC.

The genes are TRBV19 and TRBJ1-1; D is ambiguous. Germline CDR1 and CDR2: LNHDA and SQIVND (reference sequence). V lost 3 bases and J 8 bases, leaving 13 bases between the germline ends. This CDR3 contains 13 residues. CDR3 sequence reads: CASSIGSRMEAFF. CDR3 bases: TGTGCCAGTAGTATTGGGTCCAGGATGGAAGCTTTCTTT. The full variable domain, with the rest looked up from reference TRBV19 and TRBJ1-1, is DGGITQSPKYLFRKEGQNVTLSCEQNLNHDAMYWYRQDPGQGLRLIYYSQIVNDFQKGDIAEGYSVSREKKESFPLTVTSAQKNPTAFYLCASSIGSRMEAFFGQGTRLTVV.

Notes on this clone: Different DNA sequences within this sample yield the same CDR3. The rearrangement uses TRBV18 and TRBJ1-2; D perhaps matches TRBD1 (5 bases). This CDR3 is 14 amino acids long. V was clipped by 3 bases and J by 4 bases, with 12 bases between them. Germline CDR1 and CDR2: KGHSH and LQKENI. For the CDR3, the DNA is TGTGCCAGCTCACCCCCCGGGGGGAGCTATGGCTACACCTTC. This sequence encodes CASSPPGGSYGYTF.

The V gene is TRBV7-2, the J gene TRBJ2-1, with 12 nucleotides matching TRBD2. The germline V gene has CDR1 SGHTA and CDR2 FQGNSA. The CDR3 extends over 16 amino acids. J lost 6 bases, V lost 4 bases, and 7 bases had no gene match. The CDR3 loop reads CASSSSSGGASNEQFF. The CDR3 DNA follows: TGTGCCAGCAGCTCGTCTAGCGGGGGGGCTAGCAATGAGCAGTTCTTC.

V usage is TRBV29-1 and J usage is TRBJ2-5, with a weak D call TRBD2 (7 bases). Between the trimmed V and J ends, which lost 4 bases and 2 bases, there was a span of 11 bases. The germline V gene encodes CDR1 SQVTM and CDR2 ANQGSEA. The CDR3 is 13 amino acids. The CDR3 region has the DNA TGCAGCGTTGCCGGGGGGCAGCAAGAGACCCAGTACTTC. This gives the protein CSVAGGQQETQYF.

This clone was recorded a few times. The genes are TRBV10-1 and TRBJ1-5; D uncertain. This CDR3 is built from 14 residues. V lost 8 bases, J lost 1 base, and 12 bases lay in between. The germline V gene encodes CDR1 WNHNN and CDR2 SYGVQD (reference sequence). CDR3 in amino acids: CASDWSGSNQPQHF. CDR3 DNA sequence: TGCGCCAGCGACTGGAGCGGAAGCAATCAGCCCCAGCATTTT.

The chain has TRBV29-1 and TRBJ2-4; D may be TRBD2 (5 bases). CDR1 and CDR2 (germline): SQVTM, ANQGSEA. This CDR3 region has 17 residues. V was pared by 4 bases and J by 2 bases, with 21 bases between. This chain's CDR3 is CSVGVPSRGRTKNIQYF. CDR3 bases: TGCAGCGTTGGGGTCCCTTCCCGGGGTCGGACCAAAAACATTCAGTACTTC.

The chain employs TRBV10-1 and TRBJ1-1; 9 bases line up with TRBD1. CDR1 WNHNN and CDR2 SYGVQD come from the germline V gene (reference sequence). The length of the CDR3 is 13 residues. The CDR3 DNA reads as TGCGCTCAGCCGGACAGGGGTTGCGCTGAAGCTTTCTTT. Its protein is CAQPDRGCAEAFF.

The rearrangement links TRBV2 to TRBJ1-3; 8 bases match TRBD1. The CDR3 is 15 residues long. Germline V gene sequence: CDR1 SNHLY, CDR2 FYNNEI. Unmatched junction bases numbered 4, after V lost 1 base and J lost 5 bases. The CDR3 bases are TGTGCCAGCAGTGAAGACAGGGGGGAACGAAACACCATATATTTT. Protein: CASSEDRGERNTIYF.

This chain joins TRBV19 and TRBJ2-1; 8 bases agree with TRBD2. Trimming cost V 0 bases and J 8 bases; bases outside gene matches: 6. From germline, CDR1 is LNHDA and CDR2 SQIVND (reference sequence). The CDR3 covers 15 residues. This CDR3 is CASSIEAGDVDEQFF. CDR3 sequence (DNA): TGTGCCAGTAGTATAGAAGCGGGGGATGTAGATGAGCAGTTCTTC. The full variable domain, in which reference TRBV19 and TRBJ2-1 provide the parts outside the CDR3, is DGGITQSPKYLFRKEGQNVTLSCEQNLNHDAMYWYRQDPGQGLRLIYYSQIVNDFQKGDIAEGYSVSREKKESFPLTVTSAQKNPTAFYLCASSIEAGDVDEQFFGPGTRLTVL.